Following are 16 T cell receptor beta chains from one sample sequenced in a study of Tregs in tolerant kidney transplant recipients. The antigens for these receptors are not known. Profiled with immunoSEQ multiplex PCR; TCRdb holds only in-frame clones, not every one. The sample has about 44,000 clones; roughly 96% are singletons. Sequenced input: Tregs from blood cultured with allogeneic cells. The source of these receptors is a human donor in good health.

The gene calls are TRBV19 and TRBJ1-1; perhaps TRBD1 as D (5 bases). CDR1 and CDR2 (germline): LNHDA, SQIVND (reference sequence). The CDR3 loop spans 15 amino acids. V lost 3 bases and J lost 4, with 15 bases in between. CDR3 coding DNA: TGTGCCAGTAGTATCTCCGGGGGTATCGGCACTGAAGCTTTCTTT. It is translated as CASSISGGIGTEAFF.

The CDR3 sequence: CASSFTPGTGEYNEQFF. CDR3 nucleotide sequence: TGTGCCAGCAGCTTCACTCCCGGGACAGGGGAATACAATGAGCAGTTCTTC. The chain has TRBV7-9 and TRBJ2-1; 10 bases line up with TRBD1. After removal of 3 bases from V and 4 bases from J, the junction contained 9 bases not matched to a gene. CDR1 and CDR2 from the germline V gene are SEHNR and FQNEAQ (reference sequence). This CDR3 has 17 residues.

The chain is built from TRBV5-4 and TRBJ2-5; D is undetermined. TRBJ2-7 explains the end of the DNA better; the J call may be wrong. This CDR3 has 13 residues. The germline V gene has CDR1 SGHNT and CDR2 YYREEE (reference sequence). The CDR3 DNA reads as TGTGCCAGCAGCTTGGGTCGACCCTACGAGCAGTACTTC. Amino acids: CASSLGRPYEQYF.

This chain joins TRBV19 and TRBJ2-2, with TRBD2 matching 11 bases. Germline CDR1 and CDR2: LNHDA and SQIVND (reference sequence). V gave up 6 bases and J gave up 1 base; unmatched junction bases: 7. The CDR3 consists of 17 residues. The CDR3 DNA follows: TGTGCCAGTAGGGAGGGGGGACTAGCGGTGAACACCGGGGAGCTGTTTTTT. Amino acid sequence: CASREGGLAVNTGELFF.

The chain carries TRBV5-1 and TRBJ2-5; 9 bases line up with TRBD2. Looked up from germline, CDR1 is SGHRS and CDR2 is YFSETQ. The CDR3 is made up of 15 amino acids. Unmatched junction bases numbered 4, after V lost 2 bases and J lost 2 bases. CDR3: CASSFLAGVQETQYF. The CDR3 nucleotides read TGCGCCAGCAGCTTTTTAGCGGGAGTTCAAGAGACCCAGTACTTC. The variable domain in full, with the rest retrieved from reference TRBV5-1 and TRBJ2-5, is KAGVTQTPRYLIKTRGQQVTLSCSPISGHRSVSWYQQTPGQGLQFLFEYFSETQRNKGNFPGRFSGRQFSNSRSEMNVSTLELGDSALYLCASSFLAGVQETQYFGPGTRLLVL.

The V and J genes are TRBV5-1 and TRBJ1-1; D may be TRBD1 (6 bases). This CDR3 has 13 amino acids. Germline assignment: CDR1 SGHRS and CDR2 YFSETQ. Trimming removed 4 bases at V and 6 bases at J, with 13 bases between. This CDR3 reads CASSPGVIPEAFF. CDR3 DNA: TGCGCCAGCAGCCCAGGGGTTATACCTGAAGCTTTCTTT.

The rearrangement uses TRBV6-1 and TRBJ2-1, with 8 bases matching TRBD2. V trimming: 7 bases; J trimming: 4 bases; junction bases outside the gene matches: 6. CDR1 is MNHNS, CDR2 SASEGT, per germline. This CDR3 comprises 14 residues. For the CDR3, the DNA is TGTGCCAGCACGAGACTAGCGTATTACAATGAGCAGTTCTTC. This gives the protein CASTRLAYYNEQFF.

This chain links TRBV19 with TRBJ1-5; 7 bases match TRBD1. CDR3 size: 14 residues. From germline, CDR1 is LNHDA and CDR2 SQIVND (reference sequence). After removal of 6 bases from V and 4 bases from J, the junction contained 6 bases not matched to a gene. Written as DNA, the CDR3 is TGTGCCAGTAGCGGACAGGCCTTTAATCAGCCCCAGCATTTT. This gives the protein CASSGQAFNQPQHF.

The chain couples TRBV27 to TRBJ2-7; D gene ambiguous. V was cut by 5 bases and J by 0 bases, with 17 bases left in between. This CDR3 has 16 amino acids. Germline V lookup: CDR1 MNHEY, CDR2 SMNVEV (reference sequence). CDR3 coding DNA: TGTGCCAGCAGTCGCTCCTTCCGAAGGAGCTCCTACGAGCAGTACTTC. The encoded protein is CASSRSFRRSSYEQYF.

This chain uses TRBV18 with TRBJ2-5; D is unresolved. V was cut by 2 bases and J by 3 bases, with 10 bases left in between. Per the germline V gene, CDR1 is KGHSH and CDR2 is LQKENI. The CDR3 spans 14 residues. The CDR3 loop reads CASSPSLTKETQYF. The CDR3 nucleotides read TGTGCCAGCTCACCAAGCCTTACTAAAGAGACCCAGTACTTC.

This chain uses TRBV30 with TRBJ2-1; D may be TRBD1 (6 bases). The germline V gene encodes CDR1 GTSNPN and CDR2 SVGIG (reference sequence). The V end was cut by 2 bases, the J end by 2 bases, with 10 bases between. This CDR3 comprises 14 residues. The CDR3 here is CAWSKGVTYNEQFF. For the CDR3, the DNA is TGTGCCTGGAGTAAGGGGGTTACCTACAATGAGCAGTTCTTC.

CDR3 residues: CASSGRGINTEAFF. CDR3 coding DNA: TGCGCCAGCAGCGGGCGGGGGATTAACACTGAAGCTTTCTTT. The chain is built from TRBV5-1 and TRBJ1-1; D is perhaps TRBD1 (5 bases). Germline CDR1 SGHRS, CDR2 YFSETQ. Trimming removed 4 bases at V and 2 bases at J, with 12 bases between. The CDR3 runs to 14 residues.

V usage is TRBV6-4 and J usage is TRBJ1-1; D ambiguous. The CDR3 spans 13 residues. V was clipped by 2 bases and J by 5 bases, with 9 bases between them. The germline V gene has CDR1 MRHNA and CDR2 SNTAGT. The CDR3 is CASSDGPGTEAFF. The CDR3, as DNA: TGTGCCAGCAGTGACGGCCCAGGAACTGAAGCTTTCTTT.

The CDR3 bases are TGTGCCAGCAGTTACGGGGACAGGGGACCTCAGCCCCAGCATTTT. Amino acids: CASSYGDRGPQPQHF. This sequence joins TRBV6-6 and TRBJ1-5; 10 nucleotides match TRBD1. V lost 2 bases and J lost 6; bases outside the gene matches: 4. The CDR3 spans 15 residues. The germline gives CDR1 MNHNY, CDR2 SVGAGI (reference sequence).

This chain connects TRBV29-1 to TRBJ1-4, with D possibly matching TRBD1 (5 bases). Germline CDR1 reads SQVTM; CDR2 reads ANQGSEA. With 4 bases removed from V and 8 bases from J, the gap between germline ends came to 11 bases. The CDR3 loop spans 12 amino acids. The CDR3 DNA reads TGCAGCGTTGGGGGGGGGAGAGAAAAACTGTTTTTT. Translating gives CSVGGGREKLFF.

V and J are TRBV27 and TRBJ2-3; 8 bases align to TRBD2. The CDR3 contains 14 residues. Trimming at V came to 3 bases and at J to 5 bases, leaving 4 bases not matched to a gene. CDR1 is MNHEY, CDR2 SMNVEV, per germline (reference sequence). CDR3 bases: TGTGCCAGCAGTTTCAGGCTAGCGGGAGATACGCAGTATTTT. As protein: CASSFRLAGDTQYF.